The present entry profiles one TCR beta chain with its context. Its antigen specificity is not known. No per-base quality is available; no much larger clone lies one base away. The germline V gene (reference sequence) provides CDR1 MNHEY and CDR2 SMNVEV. Spanning cysteine to phenylalanine, the CDR3 consists of 12 amino acids. Only the CDR3 portion is preserved as DNA: 36 bases, with reading frame beginning at the first base. V trim: 5 bases; J trim: 7 bases; unmatched bases: 4. In the paper's terms, the treatment or condition label means: live attenuated yellow fever vaccine strain. Two biological replicates of bulk PBMCs were collected at each blood-draw timepoint. PBMCs were isolated from peripheral blood using a standard Ficoll-Paque protocol. RNA was extracted with TriZol from bulk PBMCs, CD4 and CD8 fractions, and dextramer-positive and dextramer-negative fractions. This record belongs to a study of T cells after yellow fever vaccination (dated by TCRdb to between 2017 and 2020). Some background on the complete study: Libraries from fractions with low cell numbers were prepared with the SMART-Seq v4 Ultra Low Input RNA kit. To track T-cell clones before and after primary and booster YFV17D yellow fever vaccination, bulk TCR alpha and beta repertoires were sequenced longitudinally. Two healthy male donors made up the cohort, one aged 18 to 30 years and the other aged 30 to 39 years. Blood was collected at multiple timepoints before and after primary and secondary immunization, and bulk PBMC replicates and cell subsets were isolated.

Study-level results and caveats: Compared with the primary T-cell response, the secondary T-cell response was weaker but faster, peaking on day 5 rather than day 15. After the booster, most clones that had expanded after primary vaccination were detected again (approximately 95% of CD4 and around 88% of CD8), suggesting broad maintenance of memory. Because abundant contaminating clonotypes from the bulk population could be contained in FACS-sorted repertoires, computational filtering was required. Because only two donors were included in the study, the extent to which the findings can be generalized is limited. A small fraction of clonotypes showed up in both the CD4 and CD8 compartments, probably as a result of convergent recombination.

Synthesis of TCR cDNA relied on 5'RACE template switching, a step that introduced a universal primer site along with unique molecular identifiers. Priming for cDNA synthesis came from both the TCR alpha and TCR beta constant segments. Libraries were amplified in two PCR steps, with sample barcodes and sequencing adapters added in the second step. Sequencing of libraries was done on Illumina HiSeq 2500 (2x100 bp) or NovaSeq (2x150 bp). In the original analysis: Demultiplexing of reads and collapsing into UMI consensus sequences were performed with MIGEC, and V(D)J alignment was carried out with MiXCR. Vaccine-responding clonotypes were defined with edgeR using replicate PBMC samples, requiring FDR below 0.01 and a log2 fold change above 5 up to day 15. Bulk clonotypes were assigned CD4 or CD8 identity according to which sequenced CD4 or CD8 repertoire held them at higher abundance. The public sequencing data were trimmed at Q25 with fastp and processed into clonotypes with MiXCR by TCRdb, which kept only in-frame beta chains. Each entry is one CDR3 protein sequence, shown with its most common DNA and genes. The V and J calls here are based on TCRdb, not the publication. The sample yields about 330,000 distinct CDR3 sequences; around 7.3% were counted once. Roughly a sixth of the sample belongs to the ten largest clones.

This clonotype originated in a young man who received the YFV17D yellow fever vaccine. In this chain, TRBV27 is recombined with TRBJ1-2, with 7 middle bases fitting TRBD1. The sequencing used PBMCs, collected around 45 days after the first yellow fever vaccination. The bases are TGTGCCAGCAGTAACAGGGGCGGTGGCTACACCTTC. Its translation is CASSNRGGGYTF.